The entry that follows covers one T cell receptor beta chain sequence. At one end the junction does not follow the germline gene, possibly because of a read error. The entry originates in a study of blood T cell repertoires in COVID-19. Looking at the study overall: Samples taken during acute and convalescent COVID-19 were collected in the United States, Italy and Spain. T cells, B-cell-depleted T cells, or PBMCs supplied cDNA or gDNA.

Only in-frame clones appear in the TCRdb table, and some are missing; sequencing was by immunoSEQ multiplex PCR. The sample lists some 430,000 clones, about 92% seen once, with approximately 0.65% in the top ten. In Cohort 3, a recovered donor had either two negative PCRs, clearance, or symptom resolution. CDR3 size: 12 residues. Germline V CDR1 and CDR2: SEHNR, FQNEAQ (reference sequence). The genes are TRBV7-9 and TRBJ2-5, with 7 bases matching TRBD2. Sequencing was carried out using PBMCs or T cells enriched from blood (not recorded which). The receptor's source is a man aged 18 to 30 who had recovered from COVID-19. CDR3 sequence: CASSNPSGGSDF. The CDR3 nucleotides read TGTGCCAGCAGCAACCCTTCGGGGGGTAGTGACTTC.